The 20 T cell receptor beta chains reported below all come from one sample, sequenced in a study of T cell changes during pregnancy in multiple sclerosis. Assay used: immunoSEQ multiplex PCR; TCRdb lists only in-frame clones, some missing. This table has tens of thousands of clones, around 90% appearing once. Material: CD4+ T cells from peripheral blood mononuclear cells, obtained in the second trimester of pregnancy. These receptors were obtained from a female donor with multiple sclerosis, enrolled in a pregnancy study.

This sequence joins TRBV7-2 and TRBJ2-1, with 11 bases aligning to TRBD2. CDR1 and CDR2 from the germline V gene are SGHTA and FQGNSA. The CDR3 totals 15 residues. V dropped 2 bases and J dropped 7; count of bases not matched to a gene: 4. The CDR3 DNA sequence: TGTGCCAGCAGCTTACTAGCGGGGGGCCCAAATGAGCAGTTCTTC. It specifies CASSLLAGGPNEQFF.

The chain employs TRBV27 and TRBJ1-2; D unclear. The CDR3 extends over 13 amino acids. V shed 3 bases and J shed 8 bases, with 13 bases lying between them. CDR1 is MNHEY and CDR2 is SMNVEV in the germline V gene (reference sequence). This CDR3 reads CASSLWGGEGYTF. The CDR3 DNA follows: TGTGCCAGCAGTTTGTGGGGAGGCGAGGGCTACACCTTC.

J is TRBJ1-1 and V is TRBV19, with a tentative D call TRBD1 (5 bases). The V gene lost 5 bases and the J gene lost 11 bases, with 12 bases spanning the gap. Germline V gene sequence: CDR1 LNHDA, CDR2 SQIVND (reference sequence). The CDR3 contains 11 residues. CDR3 sequence: CASSLTVIAFF. The CDR3 DNA follows: TGTGCCAGTAGTTTGACAGTGATTGCTTTCTTT.

The chain combines TRBV30 with TRBJ1-3, with D perhaps TRBD1 (6 bases). Germline CDR1 is GTSNPN and CDR2 is SVGIG (reference sequence). The CDR3 consists of 17 residues. The V end was cut by 0 bases, the J end by 0 bases, with 15 bases between. The CDR3 sequence: CAWSVRTATFSGNTIYF. In DNA, the CDR3 is TGTGCCTGGAGTGTCCGGACAGCAACCTTCTCTGGAAACACCATATATTTT.

The chain employs TRBV7-2 and TRBJ1-1; D gene ambiguous. Germline lookup yields CDR1 SGHTA and CDR2 FQGNSA. The CDR3 runs 14 residues. The V end lost 1 base, the J end lost 4 bases, and 10 bases lay between the germline ends. The DNA for the CDR3 is TGTGCCAGCAGCTTAGACCGGGTCGTCACTGAAGCTTTCTTT. The encoded protein is CASSLDRVVTEAFF.

The genes are TRBV6-1 and TRBJ2-3; D unresolved. CDR3 length: 16 residues. Trimming removed 1 base at V and 1 base at J, with 12 bases between. In germline, CDR1 is MNHNS, CDR2 SASEGT. CDR3 sequence reads: CASSEVLASGTDTQYF. Here the CDR3 DNA reads TGTGCCAGCAGTGAAGTATTGGCTAGTGGCACAGATACGCAGTATTTT.

There are a few counts of this clone. V and J are TRBV19 and TRBJ1-5; maybe TRBD1 (6 bases). Trimming shortened V by 5 bases and J by 2 bases, and 16 bases separated the two germline ends. From germline, CDR1 is LNHDA and CDR2 SQIVND (reference sequence). This CDR3 region has 16 residues. The CDR3 region is CASSPQGSLGNQPQHF. The DNA for the CDR3 is TGTGCCAGTAGTCCCCAGGGGTCCCTGGGCAATCAGCCCCAGCATTTT. Supplemented by reference TRBV19 and TRBJ1-5, the full variable domain reads DGGITQSPKYLFRKEGQNVTLSCEQNLNHDAMYWYRQDPGQGLRLIYYSQIVNDFQKGDIAEGYSVSREKKESFPLTVTSAQKNPTAFYLCASSPQGSLGNQPQHFGDGTRLSIL.

The chain employs TRBV19 and TRBJ1-2; TRBD1 might be the D (5 bases). The CDR3 contains 15 residues. CDR1 and CDR2 from the germline V gene are LNHDA and SQIVND (reference sequence). The V end lost 5 bases, the J end lost 8 bases, and 21 bases lay between the germline ends. The DNA for the CDR3 is TGTGCCAGTAGTTTCCCTGGGACTCTCTCGGGGGGCTACACCTTC. Residues: CASSFPGTLSGGYTF. The complete variable domain, with remaining parts taken from reference TRBV19 and TRBJ1-2, reads DGGITQSPKYLFRKEGQNVTLSCEQNLNHDAMYWYRQDPGQGLRLIYYSQIVNDFQKGDIAEGYSVSREKKESFPLTVTSAQKNPTAFYLCASSFPGTLSGGYTFGSGTRLTVV.

The rearrangement joins TRBV30 to TRBJ2-3, with a weak D call TRBD2 (6 bases). With 0 bases removed from V and 2 bases from J, the gap between germline ends came to 21 bases. CDR1 and CDR2 (germline): GTSNPN, SVGIG (reference sequence). This CDR3 spans 18 amino acids. The CDR3 DNA reads TGTGCCTGGAGTGTCGGTGATTGGGGAGGCCACTCCACAGATACGCAGTATTTT. Translation gives CAWSVGDWGGHSTDTQYF.

This chain uses TRBV27 with TRBJ1-1, with 7 bases that match TRBD1. This CDR3 has 15 residues. The germline CDR1 and CDR2 sequences are MNHEY and SMNVEV (reference sequence). J gave up 1 base and V 8 bases, and 10 bases lay outside the gene matches. CDR3 DNA sequence: TGTGCCAGCGCACAGGGGTGGGTTAAGAACACTGAAGCTTTCTTT. This codes for CASAQGWVKNTEAFF.

The rearrangement uses TRBV5-4 and TRBJ1-2, with 8 bases identical to TRBD1. The CDR3 runs to 15 residues. With V trimmed by 0 bases and J by 4 bases, 5 bases remained unmatched. Germline lookup yields CDR1 SGHNT and CDR2 YYREEE (reference sequence). The CDR3 nucleotides read TGTGCCAGCAGCTTGGCAGGGGGCCGGGGCTATGGCTACACCTTC. Its protein product is CASSLAGGRGYGYTF.

This clone has just a few counts. The V gene is TRBV28, the J gene TRBJ1-1; D remains unclear. This CDR3 has 13 residues. V lost 8 bases and J 0 bases, leaving 10 bases between the germline ends. Per germline, CDR1 MDHEN and CDR2 SYDVKM. CDR3 sequence reads: CASHQVMNTEAFF. CDR3 nucleotide sequence: TGTGCCAGCCATCAGGTCATGAACACTGAAGCTTTCTTT.

The chain is built from TRBV7-2 and TRBJ2-7, with 7 bases that match TRBD1. Germline values: CDR1 SGHTA, CDR2 FQGNSA. This CDR3 is 15 amino acids long. J lost 4 bases, V lost 4 bases, and 10 bases had no gene match. The CDR3: CASSSGPGTVYEQYF. CDR3 nucleotide sequence: TGTGCCAGCAGCTCCGGTCCCGGGACAGTGTACGAGCAGTACTTC.

The V gene is TRBV2, the J gene TRBJ2-5; 10 bases fit TRBD1. The trim removed 5 bases at V and 5 bases at J, leaving 5 bases unmatched. This CDR3 spans 14 amino acids. The V gene's germline CDR1 is SNHLY and CDR2 FYNNEI. The CDR3 is CASSLPGQGETQYF. The DNA for the CDR3 is TGTGCCAGCAGTCTACCGGGACAGGGGGAGACCCAGTACTTC.

V gene TRBV30 combines with J gene TRBJ2-7, with a possible D match to TRBD1 (6 bases). CDR3 length equals 12 residues. With 2 bases removed from V and 3 bases from J, the gap between germline ends came to 8 bases. The germline V gene has CDR1 GTSNPN and CDR2 SVGIG (reference sequence). CDR3 sequence: CAWSQGYYEQYF. The CDR3 DNA reads as TGTGCCTGGAGTCAGGGGTACTACGAGCAGTACTTC.

The chain is built from TRBV5-1 and TRBJ2-3, with 12 positions matching TRBD2. The CDR3 length is 17 residues. CDR1 and CDR2 (germline): SGHRS, YFSETQ. V dropped 2 bases and J dropped 3; count of bases not matched to a gene: 7. The CDR3 loop reads CASSLTSGRQDTDTQYF. CDR3 DNA sequence: TGCGCCAGCAGCTTAACTAGCGGGAGGCAGGATACAGATACGCAGTATTTT.

The V call is TRBV19, the J call TRBJ2-3, with D tentatively TRBD2 (6 bases). V was cut by 3 bases and J by 5 bases, with 18 bases left in between. In germline, CDR1 is LNHDA, CDR2 SQIVND (reference sequence). The CDR3 loop spans 16 amino acids. The CDR3 here is CASSMGGDPIRDTQYF. In nucleotides, the CDR3 is TGTGCCAGTAGTATGGGGGGAGACCCCATTCGAGATACGCAGTATTTT.

The chain recombines TRBV19 with TRBJ1-4, with D possibly being TRBD1 (5 bases). The CDR3 extends over 16 amino acids. Germline loops: CDR1 LNHDA, CDR2 SQIVND (reference sequence). Trimming took 6 bases from V and 6 from J, leaving 20 bases between them. CDR3 amino acids: CASSRRLGREDEKLFF. In DNA, the CDR3 is TGTGCCAGTAGCCGAAGACTGGGCAGGGAAGATGAAAAACTGTTTTTT. The full variable domain, its missing parts supplied by reference TRBV19 and TRBJ1-4, is DGGITQSPKYLFRKEGQNVTLSCEQNLNHDAMYWYRQDPGQGLRLIYYSQIVNDFQKGDIAEGYSVSREKKESFPLTVTSAQKNPTAFYLCASSRRLGREDEKLFFGSGTQLSVL.

This clone came up once. V usage is TRBV7-3 and J usage is TRBJ2-1, with D possibly being TRBD1 (6 bases). CDR1 and CDR2 (germline): SGHTA, FQGTGA. The ends were cut back, 5 bases at V and 2 bases at J, with 13 bases in the middle. The CDR3 consists of 15 residues. The CDR3, as DNA: TGTGCCAGCAGCCTCAGGGGATCGACCTACAATGAGCAGTTCTTC. Translation gives CASSLRGSTYNEQFF.

On this clone: The identical CDR3 is also encoded by other nucleotide sequences in the sample. The V gene is TRBV28, the J gene TRBJ2-2; TRBD1 might be the D (6 bases). CDR3 length: 14 amino acids. V was pared by 3 bases and J by 4 bases, with 9 bases between. Looked up from germline, CDR1 is MDHEN and CDR2 is SYDVKM. The DNA of the CDR3 is TGTGCCAGCAGTTTGACAGGAGCCACCGGGGAGCTGTTTTTT. Protein sequence: CASSLTGATGELFF.